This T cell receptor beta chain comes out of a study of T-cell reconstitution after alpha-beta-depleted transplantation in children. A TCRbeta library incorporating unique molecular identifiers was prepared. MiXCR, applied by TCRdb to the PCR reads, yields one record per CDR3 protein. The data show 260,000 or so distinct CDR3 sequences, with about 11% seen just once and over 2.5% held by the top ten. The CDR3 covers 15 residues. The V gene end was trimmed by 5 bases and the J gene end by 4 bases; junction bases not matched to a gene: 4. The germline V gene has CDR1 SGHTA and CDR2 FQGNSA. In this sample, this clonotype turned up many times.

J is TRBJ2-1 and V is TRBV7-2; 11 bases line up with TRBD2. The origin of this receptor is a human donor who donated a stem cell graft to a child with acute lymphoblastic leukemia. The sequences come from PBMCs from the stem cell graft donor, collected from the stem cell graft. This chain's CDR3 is CASSETSGRYNEQFF. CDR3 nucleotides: TGTGCCAGCAGCGAAACTAGCGGGAGATACAATGAGCAGTTCTTC.